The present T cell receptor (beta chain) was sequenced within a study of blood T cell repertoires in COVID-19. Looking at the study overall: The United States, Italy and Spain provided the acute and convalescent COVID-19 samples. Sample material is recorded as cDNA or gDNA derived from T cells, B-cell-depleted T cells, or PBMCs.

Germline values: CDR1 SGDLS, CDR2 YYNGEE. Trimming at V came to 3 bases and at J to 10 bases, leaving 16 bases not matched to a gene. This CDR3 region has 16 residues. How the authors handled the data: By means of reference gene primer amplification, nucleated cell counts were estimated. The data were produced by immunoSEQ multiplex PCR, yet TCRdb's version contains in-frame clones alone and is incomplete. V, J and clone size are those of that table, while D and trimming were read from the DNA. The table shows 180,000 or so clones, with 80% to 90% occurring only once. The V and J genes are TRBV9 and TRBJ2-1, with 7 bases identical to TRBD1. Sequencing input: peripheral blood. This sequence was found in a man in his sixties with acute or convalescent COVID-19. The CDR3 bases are TGTGCCAGCAGCGAGGGGGCCCTTCCCCTTCCGCCCGAGCAGTTCTTC. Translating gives CASSEGALPLPPEQFF.